These T cell receptor beta chains were read from a single sample in a study of CD8 T cells in Susac syndrome. Each CDR3 protein is one row after TCRdb ran MiXCR on the immunoSEQ multiplex PCR reads. Of about 300,000 distinct CDR3 sequences listed, approximately 89% are singletons. The sequencing sample was made of CD8+ T cells from PBMCs. The receptor set was obtained from a human donor with multiple sclerosis. CDR3s leave out the opening cysteine and the closing phenylalanine or tryptophan.

v_gene,CDR3aa
TRBV20-1,SARHTGTSGSFDNEQF
TRBV27,ASSLSSLAVYYEQY
TRBV15,ATSRVADTDTQY
TRBV12-3/TRBV12-4,ASSFPGQSYDQPQH
TRBV9,ASSVGAGGTDEQF
TRBV20-1,SARLSLPHNEQF
TRBV20-1,SARARRKIPYGQY
TRBV10-3,AITESGDSYEQY
TRBV20-1,SAGGLAGRYEQY
TRBV29-1,SVPNNEQF
TRBV14,ASSQGGWSEAF
TRBV4-1,ASTVGGLAGELF
TRBV28,ASSGQVGVDEQY
TRBV29-1,SVEGKTGGSDTQY
TRBV5-5,ASVHPLKDYEQY
TRBV27,ATCLISGGAYNEQF
TRBV12-3/TRBV12-4,ASGAFPYYEQY
TRBV5-1,ASSVTPGQGNGYT
TRBV4-2,ASMGPPSGGGSYEQY
TRBV5-1,ATATGGANEQF
TRBV15,ATSVGGVNTEAF
TRBV24-1,ATSGPWGAVEQF
TRBV2,ASSPTYEQY
TRBV7-2,ASSLGSRSPYNEQF
TRBV10-3,AISESGGRNQPQH
TRBV28,ASRLLRQGLNQPQH
TRBV5-1,ASSLDGGFNEQY
TRBV7-2,ASSSTPGLAGGQQETQY
TRBV7-9,ASSLVRGPSYEQY
TRBV5-1,ASSWSLAGGYNEQF
TRBV20-1,SARVAGAHNEQF
TRBV2,ASPRGGNEQF
TRBV5-5,ASRGDAYEQY
TRBV3-1,ASSQETSGGAINEQF
TRBV10-3,AITEAVGGFETQY
TRBV5-6,ASSLIRDTDQPQH
TRBV6-2/TRBV6-3,ASSLAGGTLIHEQF
TRBV7-9,ASSNGTISYEQY
TRBV4-3,ASSHNFEGPEAF
TRBV20-1,SAYGQSFSTDTQY
TRBV3-1,ASSQDDGSSVLPNNEQF
TRBV20-1,SARDFLSASSYNEQF
TRBV7-6,ASSSNPTGTSTDTQY
TRBV4-3,ASSQDGKGADTQY
TRBV12-3/TRBV12-4,ASSLGQGGTYNEQF
TRBV7-9,ASSYRDRDPETQY
TRBV12-3/TRBV12-4,ASSLGGSQPQH
TRBV6-1,ASTRQGGNSGEQY
TRBV6-2/TRBV6-3,ASSYSGGLRSTGELF
TRBV27,ASSLSSRVGVSSPLH
TRBV4-2,ASSQGAGTGDQPQH
TRBV7-9,ASSSPVSYEAF
TRBV27,ASSAGLAGRGPF
TRBV12-3/TRBV12-4,ASSSVNEGKETQY
TRBV5-1,ASSLGAGGGYNEQF